The rows below give T cell receptor beta chains drawn from one sample of a study of cytomegalovirus exposure and HLA in healthy donors. Using immunoSEQ multiplex PCR, the repertoire was profiled, and TCRdb retains in-frame clones only, with some absent. The table has some 65,000 clones, around 95% seen once. Sequences were obtained from PBMCs. The receptors were sampled from a man between 18 and 35 years old in good health and CMV-seronegative. Both conserved end residues are part of each CDR3. A D gene is named only where the DNA matches it firmly. For some rows the clone size is stated as once, few or many, or as a class when expanded; others skip it.

d_gene	abundance	j_gene	v_gene	CDR3aa	CDR3nt
.	once	TRBJ1-2	TRBV2	CASSEQGKGGYTF	TGTGCCAGCAGTGAACAGGGGAAAGGAGGCTACACCTTC
.	.	TRBJ1-5	TRBV28	CASSFGGSNQPQHF	TGTGCCAGCAGTTTTGGGGGGAGCAATCAGCCCCAGCATTTT
TRBD1	.	TRBJ1-2	TRBV6-1	CASSEGQGWGYTF	TGTGCCAGCAGTGAAGGACAGGGTTGGGGCTACACCTTC
TRBD2	.	TRBJ2-7	TRBV5-1	CASSLSGLAANNEQYF	TGCGCCAGCAGCTTGTCGGGACTAGCGGCAAATAACGAGCAGTACTTC
.	.	TRBJ1-1	TRBV6-1	CASRGLFNTEAFF	TGTGCCAGCAGGGGACTTTTTAACACTGAAGCTTTCTTT
TRBD1	.	TRBJ1-1	TRBV5-4	CASSLPGGRTGAFF	TGTGCCAGCAGCTTGCCCGGGGGAAGGACAGGGGCTTTCTTT
.	.	TRBJ1-5	TRBV10-3	CATAQGFSNQPQHF	TGTGCCACAGCACAGGGCTTTAGCAATCAGCCCCAGCATTTT
TRBD2	.	TRBJ2-1	TRBV27	CASTGTSGSSYNEQFF	TGTGCCAGCACCGGGACTAGCGGGAGTTCCTACAATGAGCAGTTCTTC
.	.	TRBJ2-1	TRBV5-1	CASSPTGLADYNEQFF	TGCGCCAGCAGCCCCACAGGGCTAGCGGATTACAATGAGCAGTTCTTC
TRBD2	.	TRBJ2-1	TRBV6-1	CASNQREGLVEQFF	TGTGCCAGCAACCAACGGGAGGGCTTGGTTGAGCAGTTCTTC
TRBD1	.	TRBJ2-3	TRBV6-5	CASSYAGQGADTQYF	TGTGCCAGCAGTTATGCGGGACAGGGGGCAGATACGCAGTATTTT
.	.	TRBJ1-5	TRBV4-1	CASSQDPGSGLPQHF	TGCGCCAGCAGCCAAGACCCGGGGAGCGGATTGCCCCAGCATTTT
TRBD2	.	TRBJ2-2	TRBV4-2	CASSQGREGPNTGELFF	TGTGCCAGCAGCCAGGGGCGGGAGGGCCCCAACACCGGGGAGCTGTTTTTT
.	.	TRBJ1-1	TRBV10-3	CAISDLSNPKAFF	TGTGCCATCAGTGACCTAAGTAATCCCAAAGCTTTCTTT
.	.	TRBJ2-7	TRBV5-4	CASSLSYGEREQYF	TGTGCCAGCAGCTTGTCGTACGGAGAACGCGAGCAGTACTTC
.	.	TRBJ1-1	TRBV5-4	CASSRDGSTMNTEAFF	TGTGCCAGCAGCCGGGATGGGTCTACTATGAACACTGAAGCTTTCTTT
TRBD1	.	TRBJ1-1	TRBV6-1	CASSVRQGSNTEAFF	TGTGCCAGCAGTGTACGACAGGGATCGAACACTGAAGCTTTCTTT
TRBD1	.	TRBJ1-2	TRBV28	CASSFGQGEGGYTF	TGTGCCAGCAGTTTCGGGCAGGGGGAAGGAGGCTACACCTTC
.	.	TRBJ1-2	TRBV28	CASSPLFTGYGYTF	TGTGCCAGCAGTCCTCTCTTTACCGGGTATGGCTACACCTTC
.	.	TRBJ1-6	TRBV10-1	CASSEEGVLPLHF	TGCGCCAGCAGTGAGGAGGGGGTCCTTCCCCTCCACTTT
.	.	TRBJ1-5	TRBV6-5	CAAGSTNSNQPQHF	TGTGCCGCCGGGTCCACTAATAGCAATCAGCCCCAGCATTTT
.	.	TRBJ1-5	TRBV4-1	CASSQGYPNQPQHF	TGCGCCAGCAGCCAAGGCTACCCCAATCAGCCCCAGCATTTT
TRBD1	.	TRBJ1-1	TRBV5-4	CASRLDTGGETEAFF	TGTGCCAGCAGGTTAGATACAGGGGGTGAGACTGAAGCTTTCTTT
TRBD1	.	TRBJ2-5	TRBV7-8	CASSPGGHQETQYF	TGTGCCAGCAGCCCAGGGGGTCACCAAGAGACCCAGTACTTC
.	.	TRBJ2-2	TRBV9	CASSVVNSGTGELFF	TGTGCCAGCAGCGTTGTTAATTCGGGAACCGGGGAGCTGTTTTTT
TRBD1	.	TRBJ1-2	TRBV5-6	CASSLDRGNYGYTF	TGTGCCAGCAGCTTGGACAGGGGGAACTATGGCTACACCTTC
.	.	TRBJ1-5	TRBV27	CASSLRGSNQPQHF	TGTGCCAGCAGTTTAAGGGGGAGCAATCAGCCCCAGCATTTT
.	.	TRBJ2-7	TRBV6-5	CASSYKQGGEQYF	TGTGCCAGCAGTTACAAGCAGGGAGGCGAGCAGTACTTC
.	.	TRBJ2-5	TRBV9	CASSIGFRDQETQYF	TGTGCCAGCAGCATAGGTTTCAGGGACCAAGAGACCCAGTACTTC
TRBD1	once	TRBJ1-5	TRBV10-3	CATGTGGYQPQHF	TGTGCCACCGGGACAGGGGGCTATCAGCCCCAGCATTTT
.	.	TRBJ1-4	TRBV18	CASSPGTPTNEKLFF	TGTGCCAGCTCACCCGGGACACCAACTAATGAAAAACTGTTTTTT
.	.	TRBJ1-1	TRBV5-4	CASSPQWGAGGEAFF	TGTGCCAGCAGCCCCCAGTGGGGCGCCGGGGGTGAAGCTTTCTTT
.	.	TRBJ1-5	TRBV27	CASSRTPGSNQPQHF	TGTGCCAGCAGTCGAACCCCAGGGAGCAATCAGCCCCAGCATTTT
.	.	TRBJ2-5	TRBV19	CASSIPGGETQYF	TGTGCCAGTAGTATACCCGGAGGGGAGACCCAGTACTTC
.	once	TRBJ1-6	TRBV28	CASTTDTGGNSPLHF	TGTGCCAGCACCACCGACACGGGAGGTAATTCACCCCTCCACTTT
TRBD1	.	TRBJ2-2	TRBV9	CASKDQQGAGELFF	TGTGCCAGCAAGGATCAACAGGGGGCCGGGGAGCTGTTTTTT